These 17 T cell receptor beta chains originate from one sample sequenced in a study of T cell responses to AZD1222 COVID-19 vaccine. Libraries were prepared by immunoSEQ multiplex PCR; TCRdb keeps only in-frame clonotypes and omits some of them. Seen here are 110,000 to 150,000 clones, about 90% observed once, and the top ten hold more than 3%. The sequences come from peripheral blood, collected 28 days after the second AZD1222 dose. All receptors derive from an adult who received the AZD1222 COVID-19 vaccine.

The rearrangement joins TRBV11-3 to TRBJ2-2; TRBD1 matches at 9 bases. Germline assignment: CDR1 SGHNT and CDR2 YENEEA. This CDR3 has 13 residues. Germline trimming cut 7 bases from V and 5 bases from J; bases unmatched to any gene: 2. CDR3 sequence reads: CASTQGATGELFF. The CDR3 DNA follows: TGTGCCAGCACACAGGGGGCTACCGGGGAGCTGTTTTTT.

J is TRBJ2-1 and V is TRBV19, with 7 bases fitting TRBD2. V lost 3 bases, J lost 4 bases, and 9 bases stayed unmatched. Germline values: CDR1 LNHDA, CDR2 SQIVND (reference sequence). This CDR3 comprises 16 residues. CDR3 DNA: TGTGCCAGTAGTATGGGCGGGACTACAACATACAATGAGCAGTTCTTC. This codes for CASSMGGTTTYNEQFF. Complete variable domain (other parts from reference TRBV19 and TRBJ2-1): DGGITQSPKYLFRKEGQNVTLSCEQNLNHDAMYWYRQDPGQGLRLIYYSQIVNDFQKGDIAEGYSVSREKKESFPLTVTSAQKNPTAFYLCASSMGGTTTYNEQFFGPGTRLTVL.

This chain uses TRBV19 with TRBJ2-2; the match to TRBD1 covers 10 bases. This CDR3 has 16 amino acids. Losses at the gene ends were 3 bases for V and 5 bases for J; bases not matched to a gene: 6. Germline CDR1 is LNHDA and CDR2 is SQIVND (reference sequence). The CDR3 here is CASSISPGQGTGELFF. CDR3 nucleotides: TGTGCCAGTAGTATTTCCCCGGGACAGGGGACCGGGGAGCTGTTTTTT.

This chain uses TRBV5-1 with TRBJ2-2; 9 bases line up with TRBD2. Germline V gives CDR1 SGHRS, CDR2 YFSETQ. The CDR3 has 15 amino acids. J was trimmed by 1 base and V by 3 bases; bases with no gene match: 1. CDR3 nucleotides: TGCGCCAGCAGCTCACTAGCGGGGAACACCGGGGAGCTGTTTTTT. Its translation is CASSSLAGNTGELFF. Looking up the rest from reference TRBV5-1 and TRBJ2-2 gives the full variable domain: KAGVTQTPRYLIKTRGQQVTLSCSPISGHRSVSWYQQTPGQGLQFLFEYFSETQRNKGNFPGRFSGRQFSNSRSEMNVSTLELGDSALYLCASSSLAGNTGELFFGEGSRLTVL.

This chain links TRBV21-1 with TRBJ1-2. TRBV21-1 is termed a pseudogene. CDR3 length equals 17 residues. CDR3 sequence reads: CASSLQAIRARVLGYTF. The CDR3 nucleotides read TGTGCCAGCAGCTTACAAGCGATAAGGGCTAGGGTACTTGGCTACACCTTC.

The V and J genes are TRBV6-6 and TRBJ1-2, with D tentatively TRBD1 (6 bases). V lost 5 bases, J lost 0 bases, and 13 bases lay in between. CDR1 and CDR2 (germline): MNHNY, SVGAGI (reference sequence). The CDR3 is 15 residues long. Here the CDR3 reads CASSTTGLPNYGYTF. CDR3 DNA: TGTGCCAGCAGTACGACAGGTCTCCCTAACTATGGCTACACCTTC.

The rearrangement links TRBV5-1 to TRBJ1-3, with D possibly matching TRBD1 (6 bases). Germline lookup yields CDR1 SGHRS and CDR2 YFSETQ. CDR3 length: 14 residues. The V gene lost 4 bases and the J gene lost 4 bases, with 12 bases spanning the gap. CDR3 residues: CASSPGDVGNTIYF. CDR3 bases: TGCGCCAGCAGCCCAGGGGACGTGGGAAACACCATATATTTT.

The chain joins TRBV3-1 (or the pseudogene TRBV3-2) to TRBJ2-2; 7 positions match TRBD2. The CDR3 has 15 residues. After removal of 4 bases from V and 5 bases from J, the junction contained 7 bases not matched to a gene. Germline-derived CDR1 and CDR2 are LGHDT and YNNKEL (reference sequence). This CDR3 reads CASSPGGSRTGELFF. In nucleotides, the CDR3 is TGTGCCAGCAGCCCCGGCGGGAGTCGGACCGGGGAGCTGTTTTTT.

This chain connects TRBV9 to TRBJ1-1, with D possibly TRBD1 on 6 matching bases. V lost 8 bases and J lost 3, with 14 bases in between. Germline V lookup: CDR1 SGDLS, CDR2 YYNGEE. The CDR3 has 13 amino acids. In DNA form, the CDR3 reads TGTGCCAGTAAGAGAGGGGGGGACACTGAAGCTTTCTTT. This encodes CASKRGGDTEAFF. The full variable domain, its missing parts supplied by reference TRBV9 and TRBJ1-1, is DSGVTQTPKHLITATGQRVTLRCSPRSGDLSVYWYQQSLDQGLQFLIQYYNGEERAKGNILERFSAQQFPDLHSELNLSSLELGDSALYFCASKRGGDTEAFFGQGTRLTVV.

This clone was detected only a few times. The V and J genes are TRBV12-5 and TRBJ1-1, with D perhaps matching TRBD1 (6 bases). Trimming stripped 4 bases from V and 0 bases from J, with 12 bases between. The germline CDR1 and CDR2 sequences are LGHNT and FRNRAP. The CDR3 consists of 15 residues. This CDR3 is CASGSHGTMNTEAFF. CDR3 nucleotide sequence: TGTGCTAGTGGTTCTCACGGGACAATGAACACTGAAGCTTTCTTT.

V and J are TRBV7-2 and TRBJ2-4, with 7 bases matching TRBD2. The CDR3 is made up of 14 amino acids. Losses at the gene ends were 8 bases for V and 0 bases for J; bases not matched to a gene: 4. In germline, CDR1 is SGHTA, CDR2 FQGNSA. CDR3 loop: CASLGGLAKNIQYF. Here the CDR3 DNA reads TGTGCCAGCCTGGGAGGGCTAGCCAAAAACATTCAGTACTTC.

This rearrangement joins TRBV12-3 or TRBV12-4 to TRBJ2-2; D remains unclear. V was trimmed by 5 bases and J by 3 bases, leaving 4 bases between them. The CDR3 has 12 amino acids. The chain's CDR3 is CASSRDTGELFF. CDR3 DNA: TGTGCCAGCAGTCGTGACACCGGGGAGCTGTTTTTT.

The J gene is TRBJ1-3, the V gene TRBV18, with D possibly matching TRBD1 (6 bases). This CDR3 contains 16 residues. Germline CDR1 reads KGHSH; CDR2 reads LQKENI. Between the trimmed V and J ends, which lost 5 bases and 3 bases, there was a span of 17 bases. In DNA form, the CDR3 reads TGTGCCAGCTCATCCCGAACAGGGCGCTTTGGAAACACCATATATTTT. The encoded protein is CASSSRTGRFGNTIYF.

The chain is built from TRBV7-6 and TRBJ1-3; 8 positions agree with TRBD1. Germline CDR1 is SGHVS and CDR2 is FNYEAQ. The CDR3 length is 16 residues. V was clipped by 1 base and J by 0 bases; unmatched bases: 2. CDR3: CASSLDGTGSGNTIYF. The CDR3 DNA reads TGTGCCAGCAGCTTAGACGGGACAGGCTCTGGAAACACCATATATTTT.

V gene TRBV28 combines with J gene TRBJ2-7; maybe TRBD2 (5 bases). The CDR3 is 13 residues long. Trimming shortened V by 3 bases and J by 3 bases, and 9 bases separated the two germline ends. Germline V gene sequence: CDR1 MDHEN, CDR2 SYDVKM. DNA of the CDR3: TGTGCCAGCAGTTTTGAGGGAGTCTACGAGCAGTACTTC. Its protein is CASSFEGVYEQYF. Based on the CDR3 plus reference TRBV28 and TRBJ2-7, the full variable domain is DVKVTQSSRYLVKRTGEKVFLECVQDMDHENMFWYRQDPGLGLRLIYFSYDVKMKEKGDIPEGYSVSREKKERFSLILESASTNQTSMYLCASSFEGVYEQYFGPGTRLTVT.

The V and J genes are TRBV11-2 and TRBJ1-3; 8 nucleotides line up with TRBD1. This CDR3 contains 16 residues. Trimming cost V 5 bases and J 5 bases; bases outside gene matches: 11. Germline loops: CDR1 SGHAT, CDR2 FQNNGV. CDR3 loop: CASSAITGTGRNTIYF. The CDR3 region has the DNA TGTGCCAGCAGCGCAATAACCGGGACAGGCCGAAACACCATATATTTT.

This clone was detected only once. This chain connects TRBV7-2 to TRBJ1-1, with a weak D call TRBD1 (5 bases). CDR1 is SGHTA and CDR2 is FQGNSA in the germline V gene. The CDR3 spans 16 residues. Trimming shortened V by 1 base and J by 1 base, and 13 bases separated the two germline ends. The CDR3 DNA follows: TGTGCCAGCAGCTTAGTCACAGGAGGGAGGAACACTGAAGCTTTCTTT. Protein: CASSLVTGGRNTEAFF.